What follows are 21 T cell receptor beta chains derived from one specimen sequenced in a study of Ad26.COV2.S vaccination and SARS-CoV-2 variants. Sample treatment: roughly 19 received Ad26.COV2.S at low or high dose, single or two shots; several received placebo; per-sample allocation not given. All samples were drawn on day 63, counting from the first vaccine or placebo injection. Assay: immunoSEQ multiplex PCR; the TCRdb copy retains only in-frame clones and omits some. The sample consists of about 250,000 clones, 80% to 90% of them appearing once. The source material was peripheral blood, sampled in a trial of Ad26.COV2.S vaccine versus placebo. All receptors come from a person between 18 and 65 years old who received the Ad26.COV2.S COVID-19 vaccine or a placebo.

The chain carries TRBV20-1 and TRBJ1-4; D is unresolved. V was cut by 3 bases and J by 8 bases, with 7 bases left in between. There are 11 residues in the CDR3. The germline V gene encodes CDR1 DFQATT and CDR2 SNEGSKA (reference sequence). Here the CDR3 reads CSARSLEKLFF. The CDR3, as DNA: TGCAGTGCTAGGTCGTTGGAAAAACTGTTTTTT.

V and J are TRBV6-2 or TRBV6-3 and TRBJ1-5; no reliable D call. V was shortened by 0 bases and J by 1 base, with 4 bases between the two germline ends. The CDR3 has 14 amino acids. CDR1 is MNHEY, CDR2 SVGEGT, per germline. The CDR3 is CASSYSMSNQPQHF. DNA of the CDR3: TGTGCCAGCAGTTACTCTATGAGCAATCAGCCCCAGCATTTT.

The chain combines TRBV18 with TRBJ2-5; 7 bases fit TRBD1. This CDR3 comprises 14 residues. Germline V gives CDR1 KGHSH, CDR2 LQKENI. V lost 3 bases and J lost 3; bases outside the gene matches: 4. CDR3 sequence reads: CASSPGTVEETQYF. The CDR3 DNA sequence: TGTGCCAGCTCACCGGGGACAGTAGAAGAGACCCAGTACTTC.

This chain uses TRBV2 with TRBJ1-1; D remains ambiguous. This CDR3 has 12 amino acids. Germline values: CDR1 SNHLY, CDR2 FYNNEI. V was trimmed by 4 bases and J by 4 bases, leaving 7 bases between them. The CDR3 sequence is CASSADGTEAFF. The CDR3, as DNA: TGTGCCAGCAGTGCGGATGGCACTGAAGCTTTCTTT.

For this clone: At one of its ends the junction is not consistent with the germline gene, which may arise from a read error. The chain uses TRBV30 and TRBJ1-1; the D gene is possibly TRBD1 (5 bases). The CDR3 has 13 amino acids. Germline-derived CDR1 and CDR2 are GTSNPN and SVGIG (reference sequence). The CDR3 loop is CARSEGERTEAFF. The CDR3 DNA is TGTGCCCGGAGCGAAGGGGAGAGGACTGAAGCTTTCTTT.

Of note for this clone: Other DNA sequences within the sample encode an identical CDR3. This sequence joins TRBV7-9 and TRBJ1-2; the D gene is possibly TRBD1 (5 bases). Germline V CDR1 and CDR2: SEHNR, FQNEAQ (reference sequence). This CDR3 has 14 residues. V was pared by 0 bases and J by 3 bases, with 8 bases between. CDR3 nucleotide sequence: TGTGCCAGCAGCTTAGCGGGGGGGTACTATGGCTACACCTTC. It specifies CASSLAGGYYGYTF. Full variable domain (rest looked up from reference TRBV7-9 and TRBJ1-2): DTGVSQNPRHKITKRGQNVTFRCDPISEHNRLYWYRQTLGQGPEFLTYFQNEAQLEKSRLLSDRFSAERPKGSFSTLEIQRTEQGDSAMYLCASSLAGGYYGYTFGSGTRLTVV.

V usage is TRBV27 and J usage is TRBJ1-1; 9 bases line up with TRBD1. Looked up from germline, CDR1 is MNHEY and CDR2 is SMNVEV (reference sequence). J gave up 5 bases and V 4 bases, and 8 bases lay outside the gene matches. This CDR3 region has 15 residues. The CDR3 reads CASSSPGQGRTEAFF. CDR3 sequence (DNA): TGTGCCAGCAGTTCGCCGGGACAGGGTAGAACTGAAGCTTTCTTT.

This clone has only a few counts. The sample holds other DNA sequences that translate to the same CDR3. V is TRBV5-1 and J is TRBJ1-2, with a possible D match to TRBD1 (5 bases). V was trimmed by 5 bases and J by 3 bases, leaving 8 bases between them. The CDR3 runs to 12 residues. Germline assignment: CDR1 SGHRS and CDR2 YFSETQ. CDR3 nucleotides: TGCGCCAGCAGGGGACGGGACTATGGCTACACCTTC. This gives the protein CASRGRDYGYTF.

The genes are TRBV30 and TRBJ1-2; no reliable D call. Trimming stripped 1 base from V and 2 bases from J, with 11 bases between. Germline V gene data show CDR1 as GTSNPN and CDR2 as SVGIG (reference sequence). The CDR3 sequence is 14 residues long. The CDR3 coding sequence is TGTGCCTGGAGTGCGAGAAATCCCAACTATGGCTACACCTTC. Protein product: CAWSARNPNYGYTF.

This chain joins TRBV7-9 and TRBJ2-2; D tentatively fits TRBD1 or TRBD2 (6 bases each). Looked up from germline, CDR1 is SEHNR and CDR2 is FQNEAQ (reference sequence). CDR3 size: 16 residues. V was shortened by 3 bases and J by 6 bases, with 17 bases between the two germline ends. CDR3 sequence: CASSLGGIPAAGELFF. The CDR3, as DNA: TGTGCCAGCAGCTTGGGGGGCATCCCTGCCGCCGGGGAGCTGTTTTTT.

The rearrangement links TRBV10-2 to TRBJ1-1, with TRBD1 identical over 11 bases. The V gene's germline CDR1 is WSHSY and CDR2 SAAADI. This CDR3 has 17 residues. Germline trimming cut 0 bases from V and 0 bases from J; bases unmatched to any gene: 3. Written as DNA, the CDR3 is TGCGCCAGCAGTGAGTCCTGGGACAGGGGGATGAACACTGAAGCTTTCTTT. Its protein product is CASSESWDRGMNTEAFF.

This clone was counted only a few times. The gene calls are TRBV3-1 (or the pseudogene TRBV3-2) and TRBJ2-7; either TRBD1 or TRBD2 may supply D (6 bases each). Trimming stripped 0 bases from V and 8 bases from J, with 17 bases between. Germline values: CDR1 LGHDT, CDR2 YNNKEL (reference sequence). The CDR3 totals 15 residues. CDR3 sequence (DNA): TGTGCCAGCAGCCAAGATCTGACCGGGGGCGCCAAGCAGTACTTC. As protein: CASSQDLTGGAKQYF.

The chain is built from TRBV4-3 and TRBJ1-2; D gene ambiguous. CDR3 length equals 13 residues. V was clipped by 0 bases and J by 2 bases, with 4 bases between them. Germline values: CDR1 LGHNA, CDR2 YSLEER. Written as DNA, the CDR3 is TGCGCCAGCAGCCAAGATGGGAACTATGGCTACACCTTC. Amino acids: CASSQDGNYGYTF.

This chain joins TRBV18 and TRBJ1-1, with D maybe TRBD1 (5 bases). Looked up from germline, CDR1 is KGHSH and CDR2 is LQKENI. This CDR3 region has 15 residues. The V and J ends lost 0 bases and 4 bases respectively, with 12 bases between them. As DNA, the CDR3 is TGTGCCAGCTCACCACCGGGGGTGGACGGCACTGAAGCTTTCTTT. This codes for CASSPPGVDGTEAFF.

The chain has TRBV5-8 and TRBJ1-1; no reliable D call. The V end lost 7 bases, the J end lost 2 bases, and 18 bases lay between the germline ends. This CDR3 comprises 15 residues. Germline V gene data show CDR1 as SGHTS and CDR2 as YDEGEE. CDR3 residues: CASSHPEDPNTEAFF. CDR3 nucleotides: TGTGCCAGCTCCCACCCCGAGGACCCCAACACTGAAGCTTTCTTT.

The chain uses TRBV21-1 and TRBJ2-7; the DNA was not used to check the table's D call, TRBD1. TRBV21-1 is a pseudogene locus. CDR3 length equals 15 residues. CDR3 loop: CASSKMIPTGPEQYF. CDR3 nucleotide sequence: TGTGCCAGCAGCAAAATGATTCCGACAGGGCCTGAGCAGTACTTC.

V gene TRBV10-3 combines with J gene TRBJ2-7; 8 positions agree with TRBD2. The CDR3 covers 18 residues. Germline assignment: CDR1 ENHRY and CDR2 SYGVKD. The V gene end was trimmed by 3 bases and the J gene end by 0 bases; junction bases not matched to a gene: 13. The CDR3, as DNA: TGTGCCATCAGTGAAGGGTTGGGGCAGGGGACTAGCTCCTACGAGCAGTACTTC. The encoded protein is CAISEGLGQGTSSYEQYF.

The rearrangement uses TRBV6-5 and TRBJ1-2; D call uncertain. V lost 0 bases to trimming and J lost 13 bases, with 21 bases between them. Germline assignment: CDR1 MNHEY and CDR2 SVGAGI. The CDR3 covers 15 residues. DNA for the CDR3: TGTGCCAGCAGTTACTCAGAGCCGGGAGAGGGAGCCGTCACCTTC. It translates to CASSYSEPGEGAVTF.

CDR3 sequence (DNA): TGTGCCAGCAGCTCCCGGGACAGTGGAGGCTACGAGCAGTACTTC. It specifies CASSSRDSGGYEQYF. V is TRBV28 and J is TRBJ2-7; 7 nucleotides align to TRBD1. The CDR3 loop spans 15 amino acids. V trimming: 6 bases; J trimming: 3 bases; junction bases outside the gene matches: 11. Germline CDR1 is MDHEN and CDR2 is SYDVKM. Looking up the rest from reference TRBV28 and TRBJ2-7 gives the full variable domain: DVKVTQSSRYLVKRTGEKVFLECVQDMDHENMFWYRQDPGLGLRLIYFSYDVKMKEKGDIPEGYSVSREKKERFSLILESASTNQTSMYLCASSSRDSGGYEQYFGPGTRLTVT.

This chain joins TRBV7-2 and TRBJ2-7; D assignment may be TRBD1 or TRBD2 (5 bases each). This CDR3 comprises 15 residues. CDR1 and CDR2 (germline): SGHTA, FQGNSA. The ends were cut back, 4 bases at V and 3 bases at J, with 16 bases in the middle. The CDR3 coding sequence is TGTGCCAGCAGCTCCCCCGGGGTGGGGGTCTACGAGCAGTACTTC. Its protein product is CASSSPGVGVYEQYF.

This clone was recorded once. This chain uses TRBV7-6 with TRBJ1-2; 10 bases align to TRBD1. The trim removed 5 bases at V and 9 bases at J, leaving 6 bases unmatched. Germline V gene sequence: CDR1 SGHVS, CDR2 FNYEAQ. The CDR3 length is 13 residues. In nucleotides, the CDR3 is TGTGCCAGCAGCCCCCGACAGGGGGCACGCTACACCTTC. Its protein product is CASSPRQGARYTF.